The 27 T cell receptor beta chains below were found in one sample sequenced in a study of T-cell reconstitution after alpha-beta-depleted transplantation in children. As it was prepared, the TCRbeta library received unique molecular identifiers. TCRdb called the PCR reads again in MiXCR, with one record for every CDR3 protein. The sample lists around 300,000 distinct CDR3 sequences, 11% occurring once. The sequencing here drew on peripheral blood, taken 180 days after TCRalphabeta/CD19-depleted stem cell transplant. The origin of the receptors is a male patient under 10 years old who had a stem cell transplant for chronic granulomatous disease, so the T cells may come from the graft donor.

The gene calls are TRBV2 and TRBJ2-2; 8 positions match TRBD2. CDR3 size: 13 residues. J gave up 6 bases and V 9 bases, and 6 bases lay outside the gene matches. Germline V gene lookup returns CDR1 SNHLY and CDR2 FYNNEI. The CDR3 nucleotides read TGTGCCAGGGGACTAGGATCTGCCGGGGAGCTGTTTTTT. Protein: CARGLGSAGELFF.

This clonotype was observed many times. The chain joins TRBV5-6 to TRBJ2-2, with 7 bases matching TRBD1. Trimming removed 4 bases from V and 2 bases from J; junction bases left unmatched: 8. Per germline, CDR1 SGHDT and CDR2 YYEEEE. This CDR3 is 16 amino acids long. CDR3 in amino acids: CASSRFRGSNTGELFF. In nucleotides, the CDR3 is TGTGCCAGCAGCAGATTCAGGGGGTCTAACACCGGGGAGCTGTTTTTT.

This clonotype was detected many times. This sequence joins TRBV23-1 and TRBJ2-7; possible D gene TRBD1, 6 bases. TRBV23-1 falls under the ORF class, with uncertain function. The length of the CDR3 is 19 residues. The V gene lost 0 bases and the J gene lost 2 bases, with 23 bases spanning the gap. CDR3 DNA: TGCGCCAGCAGTCAATCGTACTGGGGATTGGGCAGGGGCACCTACGAGCAGTACTTC. This encodes CASSQSYWGLGRGTYEQYF.

This clonotype showed up many times. The V gene is TRBV20-1, the J gene TRBJ2-3; tentative D call: TRBD2 (6 bases). The CDR3 covers 15 residues. Trimming stripped 5 bases from V and 2 bases from J, with 17 bases between. Germline assignment: CDR1 DFQATT and CDR2 SNEGSKA (reference sequence). CDR3 coding DNA: TGCAGTGCTTCAACCCGTAGCGGCTACACAGATACGCAGTATTTT. Translated, it gives CSASTRSGYTDTQYF.

This clonotype appeared many times. This chain joins TRBV6-5 and TRBJ2-7; perhaps TRBD2 as D (6 bases). The V end lost 0 bases, the J end lost 4 bases, and 13 bases lay between the germline ends. There are 15 residues in the CDR3. Germline CDR1 MNHEY, CDR2 SVGAGI. The CDR3 loop reads CASSYSTLASYEQYF. The CDR3 nucleotides are TGTGCCAGCAGTTACTCAACACTAGCTTCATACGAGCAGTACTTC.

This clonotype has a count of ten or more. This chain uses TRBV19 with TRBJ2-4, with D unresolved. The length of the CDR3 is 17 residues. Germline assignment: CDR1 LNHDA and CDR2 SQIVND (reference sequence). Trimming shortened V by 9 bases and J by 0 bases, and 21 bases separated the two germline ends. The CDR3 nucleotides are TGTGCCAGACGCAACGGGCCCTTATTACTAGCCAAAAACATTCAGTACTTC. Translation gives CARRNGPLLLAKNIQYF.

There are many counts of this clonotype. The chain recombines TRBV11-1 with TRBJ1-1; 9 bases fit TRBD1. The CDR3 is 15 residues long. Germline V gene data show CDR1 as SGHAT and CDR2 as FQDESV (reference sequence). V was clipped by 5 bases and J by 2 bases; unmatched bases: 6. The CDR3 DNA sequence: TGTGCCAGCAGCGCCCACAGGGGGCCCAACACTGAAGCTTTCTTT. It encodes CASSAHRGPNTEAFF.

This clonotype was counted at least ten times. The chain links TRBV12-3 or TRBV12-4 to TRBJ2-1; tentative D call: TRBD1 (6 bases). The V end was cut by 6 bases, the J end by 0 bases, with 12 bases between. The length of the CDR3 is 15 residues. The CDR3 bases are TGTGCCAGCAGCCTCGGGACAAGCTCCTACAATGAGCAGTTCTTC. Translation: CASSLGTSSYNEQFF.

In its sample, this clonotype was seen many times. The chain couples TRBV20-1 to TRBJ1-2, with 8 bases that match TRBD1. V was pared by 4 bases and J by 6 bases, with 10 bases of the junction left unmatched. The germline gives CDR1 DFQATT, CDR2 SNEGSKA (reference sequence). The CDR3 contains 14 residues. Written as DNA, the CDR3 is TGCAGTGCTAATCTCAGGGGGCCTCGGGATGGCTACACCTTC. Protein product: CSANLRGPRDGYTF.

This clonotype was detected many times. This is likely a read error, given that the CDR3 carries no conserved phenylalanine or tryptophan at its end. The DNA is left out, because the CDR3 cannot be placed on it with certainty; the CDR3 is given as TCRdb lists it. The chain uses TRBV12-3 or TRBV12-4 and TRBJ1-3. Counting both end residues, the CDR3 totals 8 amino acids. The CDR3 loop reads CASSLGRC.

The genes are TRBV19 and TRBJ2-3; unclear D gene. The CDR3 totals 15 residues. The V and J ends lost 3 bases and 4 bases respectively, with 14 bases between them. Germline-derived CDR1 and CDR2 are LNHDA and SQIVND (reference sequence). CDR3 in amino acids: CASSIRWSLPDTQYF. The DNA of the CDR3 is TGTGCCAGTAGTATTAGGTGGAGTCTCCCAGATACGCAGTATTTT.

This clonotype was observed at least ten times. The V and J genes are TRBV4-3 and TRBJ1-2; 7 bases align to TRBD1. CDR3 length: 14 amino acids. Germline V lookup: CDR1 LGHNA, CDR2 YSLEER. V lost 6 bases and J lost 7; bases outside the gene matches: 11. CDR3 sequence: CASRNEGPGGGYTF. CDR3 bases: TGCGCCAGCAGGAACGAGGGGCCAGGGGGTGGCTACACCTTC.

This clonotype has a count of ten or more. CDR3 in DNA: TGCAGTGCTAGGGGATACCAGCGGGAGATGGATGAGCAGTTCTTC. Translated, it gives CSARGYQREMDEQFF. This rearrangement joins TRBV20-1 to TRBJ2-1; the match to TRBD2 covers 8 bases. Germline-derived CDR1 and CDR2 are DFQATT and SNEGSKA (reference sequence). The CDR3 spans 15 residues. The trim removed 3 bases at V and 8 bases at J, leaving 12 bases unmatched.

This clonotype has ten or more counts. V usage is TRBV4-1 and J usage is TRBJ1-2, with 10 bases that match TRBD1. V gave up 2 bases and J gave up 4 bases; unmatched junction bases: 19. Germline CDR1 is MGHRA and CDR2 is YSYEKL. This CDR3 is built from 20 residues. The CDR3 loop is CASSQWRPPDRGLSPYGYTF. In DNA, the CDR3 is TGCGCCAGCAGCCAATGGAGACCACCAGACAGGGGGCTTTCTCCCTATGGCTACACCTTC.

The chain uses TRBV6-1 and TRBJ1-5; D not certain. The CDR3 consists of 16 residues. V lost 2 bases and J 0 bases, leaving 11 bases between the germline ends. Germline V gene lookup returns CDR1 MNHNS and CDR2 SASEGT. The CDR3 sequence is CASSENSGVSNQPQHF. CDR3 coding DNA: TGTGCCAGCAGTGAAAATTCCGGGGTTAGCAATCAGCCCCAGCATTTT.

This clonotype was seen many times. The chain couples TRBV12-3 or TRBV12-4 to TRBJ1-2, with 7 bases matching TRBD1. The CDR3 is 14 residues long. V trimming: 5 bases; J trimming: 4 bases; junction bases outside the gene matches: 7. The CDR3 region is CASSVNRGTYGYTF. Here the CDR3 DNA reads TGTGCCAGCAGTGTTAACAGGGGTACCTATGGCTACACCTTC.

This clonotype has at least ten counts. This chain links TRBV19 with TRBJ2-2; no definite D call. Trimming removed 4 bases at V and 3 bases at J, with 3 bases between. This CDR3 region has 12 residues. Germline-derived CDR1 and CDR2 are LNHDA and SQIVND (reference sequence). The CDR3 DNA sequence: TGTGCCAGTAGTACAGACACCGGGGAGCTGTTTTTT. Amino acid sequence: CASSTDTGELFF. The whole variable domain, filled in from reference TRBV19 and TRBJ2-2, reads DGGITQSPKYLFRKEGQNVTLSCEQNLNHDAMYWYRQDPGQGLRLIYYSQIVNDFQKGDIAEGYSVSREKKESFPLTVTSAQKNPTAFYLCASSTDTGELFFGEGSRLTVL.

This clonotype has a handful of counts. A clone one base away is much larger, so this may be a read error. V is TRBV28 and J is TRBJ2-3; 11 bases map to TRBD2. Germline CDR1 MDHEN, CDR2 SYDVKM. The V gene end was trimmed by 8 bases and the J gene end by 6 bases; junction bases not matched to a gene: 16. The CDR3 is 17 amino acids. CDR3 nucleotides: TGTGCCAGCGGTGAAATGACTAGCGGGATCTTTTCGGATACGCAGTATTTT. Encoded protein: CASGEMTSGIFSDTQYF.

This clonotype was counted at least ten times. The chain combines TRBV27 with TRBJ2-3; the match to TRBD2 covers 10 bases. V lost 5 bases to trimming and J lost 5 bases; unmatched junction nucleotides: 7. The CDR3 sequence is 15 residues long. Germline lookup yields CDR1 MNHEY and CDR2 SMNVEV (reference sequence). The CDR3: CASSKRGGPKDTQYF. CDR3 DNA sequence: TGTGCCAGCAGTAAGCGGGGGGGCCCCAAAGATACGCAGTATTTT.

This chain uses TRBV11-2 with TRBJ1-1; a weak D match, TRBD1 (5 bases). The ends were cut back, 3 bases at V and 3 bases at J, with 14 bases in the middle. This CDR3 is 15 amino acids long. The V gene's germline CDR1 is SGHAT and CDR2 FQNNGV. The CDR3 spells CASSLGLIQDTEAFF. Here the CDR3 DNA reads TGTGCCAGCAGCTTGGGACTAATTCAGGACACTGAAGCTTTCTTT.

The rearrangement joins TRBV19 to TRBJ2-1; possibly TRBD2 for D (5 bases). V was pared by 3 bases and J by 7 bases, with 25 bases between. CDR3 length: 18 amino acids. Germline-derived CDR1 and CDR2 are LNHDA and SQIVND (reference sequence). CDR3 sequence: CASSIPGLGANSDNEQFF. CDR3 nucleotides: TGTGCCAGTAGTATCCCGGGTTTGGGAGCAAACTCTGATAATGAGCAGTTCTTC.

Worth noting for this clonotype: With a much larger clone just one base away, this may be a read error. Without the conserved terminal phenylalanine or tryptophan, this CDR3 likely stems from a read error. The chain has TRBV4-2 and TRBJ1-1, with D hard to call. The length of the CDR3 is 13 residues. The V end was cut by 2 bases, the J end by 8 bases, with 12 bases between. Germline V lookup: CDR1 LGHNA, CDR2 YNFKEQ. The chain's CDR3 is CASSQPPAAEAFL. CDR3 nucleotide sequence: TGTGCCAGCAGCCAACCACCGGCGGCAGAAGCTTTCTTA.

This clonotype was picked up many times. The rearrangement joins TRBV7-6 to TRBJ2-3; the match to TRBD1 covers 9 bases. Germline CDR1 SGHVS, CDR2 FNYEAQ. The trim removed 6 bases at V and 8 bases at J, leaving 21 bases unmatched. This CDR3 has 18 amino acids. The CDR3 coding sequence is TGTGCCAGCAGACACAGGGGGCGGCTAGCTTTATGCCGAAGTACGCAGTATTTT. This sequence encodes CASRHRGRLALCRSTQYF.

Remarks on this clonotype: At one end the junction does not follow the germline gene, possibly because of a read error. This chain links TRBV28 with TRBJ2-7; D ambiguous. The CDR3 is 12 amino acids. CDR1 and CDR2 (germline): MDHEN, SYDVKM. The CDR3 DNA sequence: TGTGCCAGCAGTTTAGGCTTCTACGGGCAGTACTTC. As protein: CASSLGFYGQYF.

This clonotype occurred many times. The chain recombines TRBV12-3 or TRBV12-4 with TRBJ2-2, with a weak D call TRBD2 (5 bases). V was trimmed by 3 bases and J by 0 bases, leaving 5 bases between them. The CDR3 runs 14 residues. CDR3 sequence reads: CASSLEANTGELFF. The DNA for the CDR3 is TGTGCCAGCAGTTTGGAGGCGAACACCGGGGAGCTGTTTTTT.

This clonotype was seen ten or more times. The CDR3 sequence: CASSLLTGNSGNTIYF. The CDR3 region has the DNA TGTGCCAGCAGCCTCCTGACAGGGAACTCTGGAAACACCATATATTTT. V is TRBV3-1 and J is TRBJ1-3; 7 nucleotides line up with TRBD1. Germline CDR1 and CDR2: LGHDT and YNNKEL (reference sequence). Losses at the gene ends were 4 bases for V and 0 bases for J; bases not matched to a gene: 6. This CDR3 is built from 16 residues.

This clonotype was seen ten or more times. The CDR3 loop is CASGLVAAGPTGELFF. The CDR3 DNA reads as TGTGCTAGTGGTTTGGTAGCGGCAGGTCCCACCGGGGAGCTGTTTTTT. This chain connects TRBV12-5 to TRBJ2-2; tentatively, D is TRBD2 (5 bases). Germline V lookup: CDR1 LGHNT, CDR2 FRNRAP. Trimming took 0 bases from V and 4 from J, leaving 12 bases between them. The CDR3 sequence is 16 residues long. The complete variable domain, with remaining parts taken from reference TRBV12-5 and TRBJ2-2, reads DARVTQTPRHKVTEMGQEVTMRCQPILGHNTVFWYRQTMMQGLELLAYFRNRAPLDDSGMPKDRFSAEMPDATLATLKIQPSEPRDSAVYFCASGLVAAGPTGELFFGEGSRLTVL.